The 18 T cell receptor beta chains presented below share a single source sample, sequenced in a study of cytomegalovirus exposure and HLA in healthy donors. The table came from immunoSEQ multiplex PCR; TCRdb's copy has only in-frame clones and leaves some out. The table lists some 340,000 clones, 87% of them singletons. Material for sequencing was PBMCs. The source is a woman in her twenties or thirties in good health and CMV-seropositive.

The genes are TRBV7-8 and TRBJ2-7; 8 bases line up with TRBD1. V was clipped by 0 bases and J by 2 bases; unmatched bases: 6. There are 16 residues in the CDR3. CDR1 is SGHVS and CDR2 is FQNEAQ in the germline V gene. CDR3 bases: TGTGCCAGCAGCTTAGCGGACCCGACAGGGGCCTACGAGCAGTACTTC. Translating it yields CASSLADPTGAYEQYF.

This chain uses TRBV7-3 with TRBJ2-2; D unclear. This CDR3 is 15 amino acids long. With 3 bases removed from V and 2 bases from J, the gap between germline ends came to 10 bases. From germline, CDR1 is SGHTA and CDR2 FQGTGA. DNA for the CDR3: TGTGCCAGCAGCTTGGCGGCAGCTAACACCGGGGAGCTGTTTTTT. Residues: CASSLAAANTGELFF.

In DNA form, the CDR3 reads TGTGCCAGCAGCCCAGGGACTTTCACAGATACGCAGTATTTT. This translates into CASSPGTFTDTQYF. This rearrangement joins TRBV7-9 to TRBJ2-3; tentative D call: TRBD2 (6 bases). V was trimmed by 5 bases and J by 2 bases, leaving 11 bases between them. This CDR3 spans 14 amino acids. CDR1 is SEHNR, CDR2 FQNEAQ, per germline (reference sequence).

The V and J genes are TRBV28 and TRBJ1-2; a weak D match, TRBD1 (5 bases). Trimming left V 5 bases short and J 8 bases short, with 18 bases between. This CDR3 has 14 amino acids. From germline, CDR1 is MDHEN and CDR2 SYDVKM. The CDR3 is CASSRASGVDGYTF. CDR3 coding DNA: TGTGCCAGCAGTCGCGCCTCGGGGGTTGACGGCTACACCTTC.

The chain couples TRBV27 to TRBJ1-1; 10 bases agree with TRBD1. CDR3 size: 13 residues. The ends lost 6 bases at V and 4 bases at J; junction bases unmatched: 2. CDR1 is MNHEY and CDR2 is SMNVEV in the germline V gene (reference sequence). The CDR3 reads CASRRDRGTEAFF. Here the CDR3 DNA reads TGTGCCAGCAGAAGGGACAGGGGCACTGAAGCTTTCTTT.

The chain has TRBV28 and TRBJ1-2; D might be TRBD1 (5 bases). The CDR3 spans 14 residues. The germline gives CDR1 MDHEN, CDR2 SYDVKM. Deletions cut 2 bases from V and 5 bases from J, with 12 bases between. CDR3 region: CASSLGDSGYGYTF. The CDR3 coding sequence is TGTGCCAGCAGTTTAGGGGACTCTGGTTATGGCTACACCTTC.

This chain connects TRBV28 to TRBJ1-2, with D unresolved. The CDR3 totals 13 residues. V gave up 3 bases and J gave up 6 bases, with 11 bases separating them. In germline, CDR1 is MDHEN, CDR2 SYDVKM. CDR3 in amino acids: CASSFRSDDGYTF. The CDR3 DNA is TGTGCCAGCAGTTTTCGTTCGGATGATGGCTACACCTTC.

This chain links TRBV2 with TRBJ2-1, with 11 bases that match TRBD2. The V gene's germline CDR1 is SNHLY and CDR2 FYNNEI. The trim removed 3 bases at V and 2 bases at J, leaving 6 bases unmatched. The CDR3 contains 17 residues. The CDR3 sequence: CASSDTSGRPTYNEQFF. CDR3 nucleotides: TGTGCCAGCAGTGATACTAGCGGGAGACCCACCTACAATGAGCAGTTCTTC.

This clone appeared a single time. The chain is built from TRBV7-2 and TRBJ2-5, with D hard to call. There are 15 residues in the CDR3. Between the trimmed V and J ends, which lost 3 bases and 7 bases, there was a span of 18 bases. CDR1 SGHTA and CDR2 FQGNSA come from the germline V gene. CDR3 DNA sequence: TGTGCCAGCAGCTTTGAGCTTTCCCGGTTGGGGACCCAGTACTTC. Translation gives CASSFELSRLGTQYF. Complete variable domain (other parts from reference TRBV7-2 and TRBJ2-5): GAGVSQSPSNKVTEKGKDVELRCDPISGHTALYWYRQSLGQGLEFLIYFQGNSAPDKSGLPSDRFSAERTGGSVSTLTIQRTQQEDSAVYLCASSFELSRLGTQYFGPGTRLLVL.

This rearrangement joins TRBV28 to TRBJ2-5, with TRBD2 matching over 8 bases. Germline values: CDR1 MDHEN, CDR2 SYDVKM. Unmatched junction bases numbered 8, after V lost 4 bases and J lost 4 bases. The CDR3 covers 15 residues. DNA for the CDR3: TGTGCCAGCAGTTCACAAGCGGGGGCGTCAGAGACCCAGTACTTC. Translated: CASSSQAGASETQYF.

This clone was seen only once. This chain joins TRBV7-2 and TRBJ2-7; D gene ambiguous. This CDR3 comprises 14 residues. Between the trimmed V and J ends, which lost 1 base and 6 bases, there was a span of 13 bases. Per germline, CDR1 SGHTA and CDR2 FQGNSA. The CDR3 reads CASSLVAGGLEQYF. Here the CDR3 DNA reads TGTGCCAGCAGCTTAGTAGCAGGTGGTCTCGAGCAGTACTTC.

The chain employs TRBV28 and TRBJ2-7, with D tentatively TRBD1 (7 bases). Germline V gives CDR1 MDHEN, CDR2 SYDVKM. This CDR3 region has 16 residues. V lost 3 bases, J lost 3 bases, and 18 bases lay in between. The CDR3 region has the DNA TGTGCCAGCAGTTTCGGACGCGGGACAGCGGTCTACGAGCAGTACTTC. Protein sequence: CASSFGRGTAVYEQYF.

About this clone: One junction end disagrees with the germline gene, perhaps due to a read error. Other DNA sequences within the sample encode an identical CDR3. The CDR3 DNA reads as TGCGCCATCAGCAGCGGGAGTTACGAGCAGTACTTC. Protein product: CAISSGSYEQYF. The rearrangement joins TRBV10-3 to TRBJ2-7; 8 bases line up with TRBD2. Germline-derived CDR1 and CDR2 are ENHRY and SYGVKD. CDR3 size: 12 residues.

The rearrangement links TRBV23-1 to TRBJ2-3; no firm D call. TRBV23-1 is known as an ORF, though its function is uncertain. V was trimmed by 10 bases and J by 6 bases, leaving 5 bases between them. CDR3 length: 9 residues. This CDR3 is CAKRDTQYF. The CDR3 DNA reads TGCGCCAAACGGGATACGCAGTATTTT.

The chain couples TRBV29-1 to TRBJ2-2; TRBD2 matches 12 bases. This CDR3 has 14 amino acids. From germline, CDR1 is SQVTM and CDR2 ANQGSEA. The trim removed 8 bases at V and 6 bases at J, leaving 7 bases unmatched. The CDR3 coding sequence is TGCAGCCTGAGACTAGCGGGAGCTCCCGGGGAGCTGTTTTTT. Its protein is CSLRLAGAPGELFF.

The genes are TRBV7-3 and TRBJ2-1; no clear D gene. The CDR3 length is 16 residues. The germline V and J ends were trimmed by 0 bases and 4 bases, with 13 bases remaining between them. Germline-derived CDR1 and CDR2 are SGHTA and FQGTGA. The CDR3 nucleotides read TGTGCCAGCAGCTTAACCGGTGGGGTCGGGTACAATGAGCAGTTCTTC. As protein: CASSLTGGVGYNEQFF.

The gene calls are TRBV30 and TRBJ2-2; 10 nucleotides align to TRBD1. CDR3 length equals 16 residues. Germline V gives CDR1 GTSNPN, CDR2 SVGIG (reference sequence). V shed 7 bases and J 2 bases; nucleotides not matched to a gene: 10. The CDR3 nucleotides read TGTGCCTCAGGACAGGGGGTTGGTTTTAACACCGGGGAGCTGTTTTTT. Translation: CASGQGVGFNTGELFF.

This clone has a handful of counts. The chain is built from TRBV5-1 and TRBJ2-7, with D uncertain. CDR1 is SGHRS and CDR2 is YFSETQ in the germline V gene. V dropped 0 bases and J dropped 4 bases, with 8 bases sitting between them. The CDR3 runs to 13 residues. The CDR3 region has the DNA TGCGCCAGCAGCTTGGGCGACACTTACGAGCAGTACTTC. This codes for CASSLGDTYEQYF.